This passage covers 10 T cell receptor beta chains from one sample sequenced in a study of T-cell memory formation after mild COVID-19. Via MiXCR, TCRdb re-called the 5' RACE reads, giving one row per CDR3 protein. Of 100,000 to 150,000 distinct CDR3 sequences in the sample, 15% to 20% were seen once. Sequencing was done on a sample of PBMCs or a T cell subset sorted from them (not recorded which). These receptors came from a man younger than 30 who had mild COVID-19 (a few samples of this study predate the infection). Cell type and time point are not known.

The chain recombines TRBV3-1 with TRBJ1-4; D possibly corresponds to TRBD1 (5 bases). Trimming removed 3 bases at V and 4 bases at J, with 12 bases between. CDR3 size: 15 residues. In germline, CDR1 is LGHDT, CDR2 YNNKEL (reference sequence). CDR3 in DNA: TGTGCCAGCAGCCAGTTTTCGGGGGATAATGAAAAACTGTTTTTT. The encoded protein is CASSQFSGDNEKLFF. Complete variable domain (other parts from reference TRBV3-1 and TRBJ1-4): DTAVSQTPKYLVTQMGNDKSIKCEQNLGHDTMYWYKQDSKKFLKIMFSYNNKELIINETVPNRFSPKSPDKAHLNLHINSLELGDSAVYFCASSQFSGDNEKLFFGSGTQLSVL.

The V call is TRBV29-1, the J call TRBJ1-1, with 11 bases matching TRBD1. Germline trimming cut 4 bases from V and 5 bases from J; bases unmatched to any gene: 9. Germline V gene lookup returns CDR1 SQVTM and CDR2 ANQGSEA. The CDR3 is made up of 15 amino acids. The CDR3 reads CSVARTGGRWTEAFF. CDR3 in DNA: TGCAGCGTTGCCCGGACAGGGGGCCGGTGGACTGAAGCTTTCTTT.

This clonotype was observed a handful of times. The chain combines TRBV4-2 with TRBJ1-1; TRBD1 matches 9 bases. The CDR3 runs 15 residues. Germline lookup yields CDR1 LGHNA and CDR2 YNFKEQ. V was pared by 2 bases and J by 1 base, with 2 bases of the junction left unmatched. The CDR3 is CASSQPGQGNTEAFF. The CDR3, as DNA: TGTGCCAGCAGCCAACCGGGACAGGGGAACACTGAAGCTTTCTTT.

This clonotype was counted many times. This chain joins TRBV7-2 and TRBJ2-5, with 9 positions matching TRBD1. J lost 4 bases, V lost 4 bases, and 4 bases had no gene match. The CDR3 extends over 14 amino acids. Per germline, CDR1 SGHTA and CDR2 FQGNSA. DNA for the CDR3: TGTGCCAGCAGCTCGGGACAGGGCGGAGAGACCCAGTACTTC. Amino acid sequence: CASSSGQGGETQYF.

This clonotype has a handful of counts. The genes are TRBV7-2 and TRBJ2-3, with 8 bases matching TRBD2. CDR1 SGHTA and CDR2 FQGNSA come from the germline V gene. The CDR3 spans 15 residues. Trimming at V came to 3 bases and at J to 4 bases, leaving 6 bases not matched to a gene. CDR3 DNA sequence: TGTGCCAGCAGCTTTTCGCGGGGGGCCTCAGATACGCAGTATTTT. It is translated as CASSFSRGASDTQYF.

The rearrangement joins TRBV7-2 to TRBJ1-1, with a weak D call TRBD1 (5 bases). Germline-derived CDR1 and CDR2 are SGHTA and FQGNSA. The CDR3 loop spans 12 amino acids. V was trimmed by 3 bases and J by 7 bases, leaving 9 bases between them. The CDR3, as DNA: TGTGCCAGCAGCTTTACGGACATTGAAGCTTTCTTT. Protein product: CASSFTDIEAFF.

This chain connects TRBV6-5 to TRBJ1-5, with TRBD1 as a possible D gene (5 bases). Germline V gene data show CDR1 as MNHEY and CDR2 as SVGAGI. Trimming removed 0 bases at V and 2 bases at J, with 8 bases between. The CDR3 spans 15 residues. CDR3 protein: CASSYSRGGNQPQHF. CDR3 DNA sequence: TGTGCCAGCAGTTACTCACGAGGGGGCAATCAGCCCCAGCATTTT.

V gene TRBV12-3 or TRBV12-4 combines with J gene TRBJ1-2; no clear D gene. The CDR3 totals 14 residues. Between the trimmed V and J ends, which lost 1 base and 8 bases, there was a span of 14 bases. CDR3 residues: CASSLGRPIQGYTF. In DNA form, the CDR3 reads TGTGCCAGCAGTTTAGGGCGCCCCATTCAAGGCTACACCTTC.

This clonotype was counted many times. The chain recombines TRBV29-1 with TRBJ2-1, with D perhaps matching TRBD1 (5 bases). V lost 4 bases to trimming and J lost 4 bases, with 8 bases between them. The length of the CDR3 is 12 residues. Germline assignment: CDR1 SQVTM and CDR2 ANQGSEA. The CDR3 loop reads CSVGQGYNEQFF. CDR3 nucleotide sequence: TGCAGCGTTGGTCAGGGTTACAATGAGCAGTTCTTC.

The J gene is TRBJ2-5, the V gene TRBV5-4; 8 bases map to TRBD2. In germline, CDR1 is SGHNT, CDR2 YYREEE (reference sequence). The CDR3 extends over 14 amino acids. After removal of 1 base from V and 5 bases from J, the junction contained 4 bases not matched to a gene. Here the CDR3 DNA reads TGTGCCAGCAGCTTGCGGGGGGGGTTTGAGACCCAGTACTTC. It specifies CASSLRGGFETQYF.